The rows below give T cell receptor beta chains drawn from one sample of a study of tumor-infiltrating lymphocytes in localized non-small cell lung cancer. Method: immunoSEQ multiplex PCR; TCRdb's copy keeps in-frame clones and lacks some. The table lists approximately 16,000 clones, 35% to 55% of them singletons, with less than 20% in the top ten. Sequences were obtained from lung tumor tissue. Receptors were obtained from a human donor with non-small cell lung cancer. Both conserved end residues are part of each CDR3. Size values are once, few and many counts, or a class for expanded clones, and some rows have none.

CDR3 protein: CASSPQTDRHGYTF; clone size: many; V gene: TRBV19
CDR3 protein: CAISATGAGGAEAFF; clone size: many; V gene: TRBV10-3
CDR3 protein: CASSGAGGILDTQYF; clone size: NA; V gene: TRBV6-1
CDR3 protein: CASARQGQRNSPLHF; clone size: NA; V gene: TRBV19
CDR3 protein: CASSLGTSPGNEQFF; clone size: NA; V gene: TRBV11-1
CDR3 protein: CSVVTGVSEQFF; clone size: NA; V gene: TRBV29-1
CDR3 protein: CASSVAGRTDTQYF; clone size: NA; V gene: TRBV9
CDR3 protein: CASSLVWGQPQHF; clone size: NA; V gene: TRBV7-9
CDR3 protein: CASSQDKTNYYEQYF; clone size: NA; V gene: TRBV4-2
CDR3 protein: CASSHRDRLYNEQFF; clone size: NA; V gene: TRBV11-1
CDR3 protein: CASSQDQGPTEAFF; clone size: medium-sized; V gene: TRBV4-3
CDR3 protein: CSVVLTGEQYF; clone size: few; V gene: TRBV29-1
CDR3 protein: CAWSVGQRVYGEAFF; clone size: NA; V gene: TRBV30
CDR3 protein: CASSPPTGDSEAFF; clone size: few; V gene: TRBV28
CDR3 protein: CASRETGTYQETQYF; clone size: NA; V gene: TRBV2
CDR3 protein: CASSLDRKTQYF; clone size: few; V gene: TRBV7-6
CDR3 protein: CASSPGRGGHNEQFF; clone size: NA; V gene: TRBV6-6
CDR3 protein: CASSDPGQERSEQYF; clone size: NA; V gene: TRBV2
CDR3 protein: CASSLIGGETQYF; clone size: many; V gene: TRBV6-6
CDR3 protein: CASSGIREPGNTIYF; clone size: few; V gene: TRBV2
CDR3 protein: CASSLWDRTNEKLFF; clone size: few; V gene: TRBV5-6
CDR3 protein: CATSTYGTVTYGYTF; clone size: medium-sized; V gene: TRBV15